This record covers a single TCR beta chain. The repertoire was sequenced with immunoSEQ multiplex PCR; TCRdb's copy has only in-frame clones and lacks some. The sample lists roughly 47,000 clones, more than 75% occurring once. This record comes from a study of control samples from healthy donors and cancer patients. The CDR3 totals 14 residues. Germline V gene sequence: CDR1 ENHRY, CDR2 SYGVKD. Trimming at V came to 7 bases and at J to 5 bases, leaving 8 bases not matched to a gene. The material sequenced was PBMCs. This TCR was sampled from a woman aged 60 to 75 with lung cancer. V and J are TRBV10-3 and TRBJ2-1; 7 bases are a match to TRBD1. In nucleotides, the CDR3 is TGTGCCATCAAATCAGGGGGACAGCACAATGAGCAGTTCTTC. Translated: CAIKSGGQHNEQFF.